What follows describes a single T cell receptor (beta chain). A read error may produce the germline difference seen at one junction end. These data originate in a study of blood T cell repertoires in COVID-19. Looking at the study overall: The cDNA or gDNA used as material had been derived from T cells, B-cell-depleted T cells, or PBMCs.

In the authors' workflow: From reference gene primer amplification, estimates of nucleated cell counts were derived. Profiling relied on immunoSEQ multiplex PCR, and the TCRdb table lists in-frame clones only, not all of them. Clone size and V and J calls were adopted from that table, with D and trimming inferred from the DNA. The top ten clones hold about 12% of a sample with 81,000 or so clones, around 89% of them seen once. The V gene's germline CDR1 is SGHVS and CDR2 FQNEAQ. This CDR3 comprises 14 residues. This TCR was sampled from a man aged 65-85 years with active or convalescent COVID-19. V and J are TRBV7-8 and TRBJ2-5; perhaps TRBD1 as D (5 bases). Sequencing was done on a sample of peripheral blood. CDR3 sequence (DNA): TGTGCCAGCACCTTAAGTCAGGGTCAAGAGACCCAGTACTTC. Encoded protein: CASTLSQGQETQYF. Full variable domain (rest looked up from reference TRBV7-8 and TRBJ2-5): GAGVSQSPRYKVAKRGQDVALRCDPISGHVSLFWYQQALGQGPEFLTYFQNEAQLDKSGLPSDRFFAERPEGSVSTLKIQRTQQEDSAVYLCASTLSQGQETQYFGPGTRLLVL.